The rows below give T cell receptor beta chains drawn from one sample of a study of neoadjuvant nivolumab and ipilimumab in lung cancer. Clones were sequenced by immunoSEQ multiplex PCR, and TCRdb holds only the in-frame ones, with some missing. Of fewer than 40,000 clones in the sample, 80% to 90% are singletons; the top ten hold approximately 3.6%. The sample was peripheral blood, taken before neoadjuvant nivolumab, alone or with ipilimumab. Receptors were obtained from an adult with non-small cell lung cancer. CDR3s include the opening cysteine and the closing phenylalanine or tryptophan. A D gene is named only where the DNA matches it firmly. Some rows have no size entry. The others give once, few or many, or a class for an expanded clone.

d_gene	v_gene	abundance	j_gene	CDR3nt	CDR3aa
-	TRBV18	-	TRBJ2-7	TGTGCCAGCTCACCCCAGGACAACTACGAGCAGTACTTC	CASSPQDNYEQYF
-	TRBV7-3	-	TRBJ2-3	TGTGCCAGCAGCTTGTTCGAGGCAGATACGCAGTATTTT	CASSLFEADTQYF
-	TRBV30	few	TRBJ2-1	TGTGCCTGGAGTGGTCAGGCCAACAATGAGCAGTTCTTC	CAWSGQANNEQFF
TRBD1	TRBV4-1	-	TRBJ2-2	TGCGCCAGCAGCCAAGGGGGGAGAACCGGGACAGCGTCGTGGGGGGAGCTGTTTTTT	CASSQGGRTGTASWGELFF
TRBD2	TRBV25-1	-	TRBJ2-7	TGTGCCACCGGGGGTGGCGGGAGCTCCTACGAGCAGTACTTC	CATGGGGSSYEQYF
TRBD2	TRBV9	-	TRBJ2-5	TGTGCCAGCAGCGCATCTAGCGGGAGGATGGAGACCCAGTACTTC	CASSASSGRMETQYF
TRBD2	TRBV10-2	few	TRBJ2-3	TGCGCCAGCACCGTAGCGGGAGTCCCAGATACGCAGTATTTT	CASTVAGVPDTQYF
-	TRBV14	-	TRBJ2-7	TGTGCCAGCAGCCAACCCGGGGGATACTACGAGCAGTACTTC	CASSQPGGYYEQYF
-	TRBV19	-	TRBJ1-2	TGTGCCAGTAGTCCTACAGGGACCTATGGCTACACCTTC	CASSPTGTYGYTF
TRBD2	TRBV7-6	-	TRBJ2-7	TGTGCCAGCAGCTTAACCGCTAGCGGGGCCTACGAGCAGTACTTC	CASSLTASGAYEQYF
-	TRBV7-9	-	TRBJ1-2	TGTGCCAGCAGCTCTGGGGAGGGGTCGGCCTATGGCTACACCTTC	CASSSGEGSAYGYTF
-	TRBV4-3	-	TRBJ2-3	TGCGCCAGCAGCCAGGAACTAGCACCCGCGGGGACGCAGTATTTT	CASSQELAPAGTQYF
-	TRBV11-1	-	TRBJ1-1	TGTGCCAGCAGCTTAAACAGGGAAACTGAAGCTTTCTTT	CASSLNRETEAFF
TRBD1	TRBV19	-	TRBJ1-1	TGTGCCAGTAGTATAAGGTGGCAGGGGACAGCCGCTTTCTTT	CASSIRWQGTAAFF
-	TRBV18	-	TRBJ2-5	TGTGCCAGCTCACCGTCAGGGACCCAAGAGACCCAGTACTTC	CASSPSGTQETQYF
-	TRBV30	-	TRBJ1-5	TGTGCCTGGAGTGTTTGGGGGGTACCGGGCAATCAGCCCCAGCATTTT	CAWSVWGVPGNQPQHF
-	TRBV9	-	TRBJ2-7	TGTGCCAGCAGCGTGATGTCGGGCAGCTCCTACGAGCAGTACTTC	CASSVMSGSSYEQYF
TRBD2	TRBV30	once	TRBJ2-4	TGTGCCTGGAGCGGGACTAGCGGGAGTCGACGCATTCAGTACTTC	CAWSGTSGSRRIQYF
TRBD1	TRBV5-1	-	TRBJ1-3	TGCGCCAGCAGCCGGGACAGTGGCTCTGGAAACACCATATATTTT	CASSRDSGSGNTIYF
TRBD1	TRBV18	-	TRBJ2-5	TGTGCCAGCTTCAGGGGGTCCCAAGAGACCCAGTACTTC	CASFRGSQETQYF
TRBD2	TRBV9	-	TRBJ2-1	TGTGCCAGCAGCGCGAAGATAGCGGGAGGGGATGAGCAGTTCTTC	CASSAKIAGGDEQFF
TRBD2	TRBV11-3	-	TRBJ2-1	TGTGCCAGCAGTCGTGGACTAGCGGGACTGGAGAATGAGCAGTTCTTC	CASSRGLAGLENEQFF
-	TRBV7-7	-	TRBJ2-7	TGTGCCAGCAGCTTACAGGGGGGCGAGCAGTACTTC	CASSLQGGEQYF
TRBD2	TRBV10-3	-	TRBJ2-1	TGTGCCATCAGCCGGACTAGTGGCGAGCAGTTCTTC	CAISRTSGEQFF
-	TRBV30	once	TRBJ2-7	TGTGCCTGGAGTGTCCAGGGCTACGAGCAGTACTTC	CAWSVQGYEQYF
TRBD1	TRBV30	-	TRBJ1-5	TGTGCCTGGAGTGTAGGGACAGGAGGCCAGCCCCAGCATTTT	CAWSVGTGGQPQHF
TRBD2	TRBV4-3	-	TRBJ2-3	TGCGCCAGCAGCCAAAATAGCGGGACCGCAGATACGCAGTATTTT	CASSQNSGTADTQYF
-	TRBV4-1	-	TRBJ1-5	TGCGCCAGCAGCCCCTCGGACAGCAATCAGCCCCAGCATTTT	CASSPSDSNQPQHF
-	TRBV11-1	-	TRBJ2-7	TGTGCCAGCAGCTTTAGCAGGTACTCCTACGAGCAGTACTTC	CASSFSRYSYEQYF
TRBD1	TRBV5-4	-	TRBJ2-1	TGTGCCAGCAGCCACACCGGGACAGGGGCCTCCTACAATGAGCAGTTCTTC	CASSHTGTGASYNEQFF
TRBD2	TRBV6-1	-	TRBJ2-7	TGTGCCAGCAGCGAAAGGCTAGCGGGAGGCACGACCTCCTACGAGCAGTACTTC	CASSERLAGGTTSYEQYF
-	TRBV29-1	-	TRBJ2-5	TGCAGCGTTGCCATGGACCCTCGGGAGACCCAGTACTTC	CSVAMDPRETQYF
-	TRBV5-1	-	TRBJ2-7	TGCGCCAGCAAGGACCTCTCCTACGAGCAGTACTTC	CASKDLSYEQYF
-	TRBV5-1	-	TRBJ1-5	TGCGCCAGCAGCTTGGATGGGGTTAAAAACGGTCAGCCCCAGCATTTT	CASSLDGVKNGQPQHF
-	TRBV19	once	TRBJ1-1	TGTGCCAGTAGTACGGACTGGGGCGGGGAAGCTTTCTTT	CASSTDWGGEAFF
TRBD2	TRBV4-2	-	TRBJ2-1	TGTGCCAGCAGCCAAGCGGGGAGGGCCGCCTACAATGAGCAGTTCTTC	CASSQAGRAAYNEQFF
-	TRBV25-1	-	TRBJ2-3	TGTGCCAGCAGTGATGCGCGGTCTAGCACAGATACGCAGTATTTT	CASSDARSSTDTQYF
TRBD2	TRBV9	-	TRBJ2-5	TGTGCCAGCAGCCTCACCATAGCGGGAGGTAGAGAGACCCAGTACTTC	CASSLTIAGGRETQYF
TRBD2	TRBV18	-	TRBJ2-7	TGTGCCAGCTCAGCAACCGCGGGGGGTTACGAGCAGTACTTC	CASSATAGGYEQYF
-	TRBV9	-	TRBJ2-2	TGTGCCAGCAGCCCAAGAGGGCACGGGGAGCTGTTTTTT	CASSPRGHGELFF
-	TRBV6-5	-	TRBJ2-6	TGTGCCAGCAGTTACACCTCTGGGGCCAACGTCCTGACTTTC	CASSYTSGANVLTF
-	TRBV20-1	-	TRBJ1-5	TGCAGTGCGCGGGGGGATCAGCCCCAGCATTTT	CSARGDQPQHF
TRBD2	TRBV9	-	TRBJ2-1	TGTGCCAGCAGCGTAGGTACTAGCGAGATTTACAATGAGCAGTTCTTC	CASSVGTSEIYNEQFF
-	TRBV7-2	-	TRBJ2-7	TGTGCCAGCAGCAGCCCCGGGACACTCTCCTACGAGCAGTACTTC	CASSSPGTLSYEQYF
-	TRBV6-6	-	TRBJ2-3	TGTGCCAGCAGTTACGTCTCTGCTCAAGATACGCAGTATTTT	CASSYVSAQDTQYF
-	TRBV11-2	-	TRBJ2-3	TGTGCCAGCAGCTTTTTGCTCCGCCTAGATACGCAGTATTTT	CASSFLLRLDTQYF
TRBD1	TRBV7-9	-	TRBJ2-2	TGTGCCAGCAGCTTAGAACTTGACAGGGCGACCGGGGAGCTGTTTTTT	CASSLELDRATGELFF
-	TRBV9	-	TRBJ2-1	TGTGCCAGCAGCGTAAGGAGCGGCAGCTCCTACAATGAGCAGTTCTTC	CASSVRSGSSYNEQFF
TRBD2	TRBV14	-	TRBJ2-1	TGTGCCAGCAGCCAAGAGTCTCGCAAGACAAGTCCGGGACTAGCGGGAGGGCCCCATGAGCAGTTCTTC	CASSQESRKTSPGLAGGPHEQFF
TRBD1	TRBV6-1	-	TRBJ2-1	TGTGCCAGCAGTGAACGGCAGGGGGATTGGGTCGAGCAGTTCTTC	CASSERQGDWVEQFF
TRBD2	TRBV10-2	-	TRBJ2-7	TGCGCCAGCAGTGACCCGATACGGACTAGCGCAAGCTCCTACGAGCAGTACTTC	CASSDPIRTSASSYEQYF
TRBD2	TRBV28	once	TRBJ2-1	TGTGCCAGCAGTCCTAGCGGGGAGGGTCCTTACAATGAGCAGTTCTTC	CASSPSGEGPYNEQFF
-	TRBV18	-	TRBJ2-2	TGTGCCAGCTCACTCGACAGCAATACCGGGGAGCTGTTTTTT	CASSLDSNTGELFF